What follows are 18 T cell receptor beta chains derived from one specimen sequenced in a study of monozygotic twins with inflammatory bowel disease. Each CDR3 protein gets one entry in TCRdb, which reprocessed the 5' RACE reads and gives no DNA. In total, the table holds a few hundred thousand distinct CDR3 sequences. Sequencing used blood. These receptors were collected from a human donor with ulcerative colitis or Crohn's disease, or a healthy co-twin of an affected twin (not recorded which).

V usage is TRBV9 and J usage is TRBJ2-1; TCRdb returns TRBD1, unconfirmable since there is no DNA. Germline V gene sequence: CDR1 SGDLS, CDR2 YYNGEE. The CDR3 is 13 residues long. The CDR3: CASSVDWGDEQFF.

The chain carries TRBV3-1 and TRBJ2-4; TCRdb returns TRBD2, unconfirmable since there is no DNA. There are 16 residues in the CDR3. CDR1 and CDR2 (germline): LGHDT, YNNKEL (reference sequence). The CDR3 reads CASSSVAGVLKNIQYF.

V and J are TRBV12-3 or TRBV12-4 and TRBJ2-3; there is no DNA to check the TCRdb D call of TRBD1. This CDR3 spans 15 amino acids. This chain's CDR3 is CASSLSGQGADTQYF.

The chain couples TRBV28 to TRBJ1-1. The CDR3 sequence is 14 residues long. Germline loops: CDR1 MDHEN, CDR2 SYDVKM. The CDR3 sequence is CASRRKGENTEAFF.

The chain couples TRBV19 to TRBJ1-1; TCRdb's D call of TRBD1 is untestable without DNA. The CDR3 consists of 15 residues. Germline CDR1 reads LNHDA; CDR2 reads SQIVND (reference sequence). CDR3 sequence reads: CASSIGTGENTEAFF.

The rearrangement joins TRBV7-3 to TRBJ2-2; absent DNA, TCRdb's TRBD1 call cannot be checked. CDR1 and CDR2 (germline): SGHTA, FQGTGA. This CDR3 contains 14 residues. CDR3: CASSLSRDSGELFF. The whole variable domain, remainder taken from reference TRBV7-3 and TRBJ2-2, is GAGVSQTPSNKVTEKGKYVELRCDPISGHTALYWYRQSLGQGPEFLIYFQGTGAADDSGLPNDRFFAVRPEGSVSTLKIQRTERGDSAVYLCASSLSRDSGELFFGEGSRLTVL.

V is TRBV9 and J is TRBJ1-1. The CDR3 is made up of 13 amino acids. CDR1 is SGDLS and CDR2 is YYNGEE in the germline V gene. The CDR3: CASSDLGRDEAFF.

The CDR3: CASSYRQGITEAFF. The genes are TRBV7-2 and TRBJ1-1; without DNA, the TCRdb call of TRBD1 cannot be checked. Germline V gene lookup returns CDR1 SGHTA and CDR2 FQGNSA. This CDR3 spans 14 amino acids.

This chain's CDR3 is CASSQAPDRTGAFF. The gene calls are TRBV3-1 and TRBJ1-1; the TCRdb D gene call, TRBD1, has no DNA to confirm it. The CDR3 extends over 14 amino acids. Germline CDR1 LGHDT, CDR2 YNNKEL (reference sequence).

The chain recombines TRBV9 with TRBJ2-5; TCRdb selects TRBD1, and the lack of DNA leaves this call unchecked. Looked up from germline, CDR1 is SGDLS and CDR2 is YYNGEE. The CDR3 contains 15 residues. The CDR3 spells CASSVEAGAAGTQYF.

This rearrangement joins TRBV15 to TRBJ2-5; the TCRdb call, TRBD1, lacks DNA for checking. The germline CDR1 and CDR2 sequences are LNHNV and YYDKDF (reference sequence). The CDR3 loop spans 15 amino acids. This chain's CDR3 is CATATGVGKEETQYF.

The gene calls are TRBV20-1 and TRBJ2-7. In germline, CDR1 is DFQATT, CDR2 SNEGSKA (reference sequence). The CDR3 loop spans 14 amino acids. This chain's CDR3 is CSARMLGNSYEQYF.

The chain combines TRBV11-2 with TRBJ2-1; TCRdb outputs TRBD2, but without DNA this stays unchecked. Germline loops: CDR1 SGHAT, CDR2 FQNNGV. The CDR3 has 16 amino acids. The CDR3 sequence is CASSRPGLAGEGEQFF.

The gene calls are TRBV6-1 and TRBJ2-3; TCRdb's D call, TRBD2, is unchecked because there is no DNA. Per the germline V gene, CDR1 is MNHNS and CDR2 is SASEGT. There are 16 residues in the CDR3. The CDR3 loop reads CASSAHLAGGPDTQYF.

V is TRBV7-9 and J is TRBJ2-5; absent DNA, TCRdb's TRBD2 call cannot be checked. Germline CDR1 is SEHNR and CDR2 is FQNEAQ (reference sequence). The CDR3 has 15 residues. Here the CDR3 reads CASSLASSGEETQYF.

The chain has TRBV7-2 and TRBJ2-3; TCRdb's assignment of TRBD2 cannot be checked, as there is no DNA. The CDR3 runs to 16 residues. Germline V gives CDR1 SGHTA, CDR2 FQGNSA. This CDR3 is CASSLAGAGGPDTQYF.

CDR3: CASSSPREQFF. The chain links TRBV7-9 to TRBJ2-1; TCRdb gives TRBD1 as the D gene, but with no DNA this cannot be confirmed. This CDR3 has 11 amino acids. Germline V lookup: CDR1 SEHNR, CDR2 FQNEAQ (reference sequence).

The chain uses TRBV12-3 or TRBV12-4 and TRBJ2-1; as DNA is missing, the TRBD1 call by TCRdb cannot be tested. The CDR3 consists of 11 residues. CDR3 protein: CASSNTGAPFF.